Sequencing of this T cell receptor (beta chain) was carried out in a study of beta chain features in type 1 diabetes. About the research overall: All samples together contributed 90 million to 110 million sorted cells for examination. Regarding the study as a whole: Researchers cautioned that cDNA sequencing could over-represent cells with high TCR expression.

Isolated RNA was reverse transcribed in full, so expressed TCRB transcripts were sequenced. Here immunoSEQ multiplex PCR was the method, and the copy in TCRdb shows in-frame clones only, minus some. Of some 900,000 clones in the sample, 15% to 20% were seen once. Germline V CDR1 and CDR2: SGHRS, YFSETQ. The length of the CDR3 is 15 residues. Trimming at V came to 4 bases and at J to 5 bases, leaving 11 bases not matched to a gene. Regarding this clone: The antigen is unknown.

This TCR derives from a woman in her late teens or twenties in good health. V usage is TRBV5-1 and J usage is TRBJ2-5; 7 positions match TRBD1. The sequencing input was naive CD4+ T cells from blood. The CDR3 loop is CASSDSTGSYETQYF. CDR3 DNA sequence: TGCGCCAGCAGCGACTCGACAGGGTCCTACGAGACCCAGTACTTC.